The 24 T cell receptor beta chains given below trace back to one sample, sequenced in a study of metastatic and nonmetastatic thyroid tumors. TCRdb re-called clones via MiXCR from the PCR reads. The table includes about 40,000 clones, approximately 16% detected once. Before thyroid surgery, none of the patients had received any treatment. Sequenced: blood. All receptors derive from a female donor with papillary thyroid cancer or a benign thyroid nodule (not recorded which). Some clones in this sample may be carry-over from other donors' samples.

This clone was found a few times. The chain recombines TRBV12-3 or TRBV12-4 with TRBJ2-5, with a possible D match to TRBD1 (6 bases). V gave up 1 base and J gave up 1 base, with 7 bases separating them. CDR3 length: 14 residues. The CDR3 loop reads CASSLGGGQETQYF. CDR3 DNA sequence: TGTGCCAGCAGTTTAGGAGGGGGCCAAGAGACCCAGTACTTC.

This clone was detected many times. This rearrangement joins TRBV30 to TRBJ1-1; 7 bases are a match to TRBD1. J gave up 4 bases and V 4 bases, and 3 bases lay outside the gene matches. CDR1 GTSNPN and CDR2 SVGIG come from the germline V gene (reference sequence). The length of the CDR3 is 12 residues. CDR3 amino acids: CAWTGGPTEAFF. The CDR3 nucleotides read TGTGCCTGGACAGGGGGGCCCACTGAAGCTTTCTTT. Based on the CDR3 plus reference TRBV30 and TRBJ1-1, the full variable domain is SQTIHQWPATLVQPVGSPLSLECTVEGTSNPNLYWYRQAAGRGLQLLFYSVGIGQISSEVPQNLSASRPQDRQFILSSKKLLLSDSGFYLCAWTGGPTEAFFGQGTRLTVV.

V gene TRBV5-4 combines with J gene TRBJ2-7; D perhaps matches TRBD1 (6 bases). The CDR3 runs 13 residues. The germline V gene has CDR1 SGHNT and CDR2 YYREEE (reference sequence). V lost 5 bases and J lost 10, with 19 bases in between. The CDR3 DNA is TGTGCCAGCAGTCGAGGGACATCCGCCACCCAGTACTTC. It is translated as CASSRGTSATQYF.

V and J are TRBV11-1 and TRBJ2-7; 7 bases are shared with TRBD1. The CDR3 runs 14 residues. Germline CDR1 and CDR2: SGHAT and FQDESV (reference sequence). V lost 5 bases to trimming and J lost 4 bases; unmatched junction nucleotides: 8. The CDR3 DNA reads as TGTGCCAGCAGCCGGGACAGACACTCTTACGAGCAGTACTTC. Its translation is CASSRDRHSYEQYF.

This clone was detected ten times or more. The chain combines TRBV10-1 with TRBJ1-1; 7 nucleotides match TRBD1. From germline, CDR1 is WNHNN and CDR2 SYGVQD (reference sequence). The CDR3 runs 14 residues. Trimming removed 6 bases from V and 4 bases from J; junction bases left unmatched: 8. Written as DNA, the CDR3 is TGCGCCAGCAGCGATAGGGGGCTTGGCACTGAAGCTTTCTTT. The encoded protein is CASSDRGLGTEAFF.

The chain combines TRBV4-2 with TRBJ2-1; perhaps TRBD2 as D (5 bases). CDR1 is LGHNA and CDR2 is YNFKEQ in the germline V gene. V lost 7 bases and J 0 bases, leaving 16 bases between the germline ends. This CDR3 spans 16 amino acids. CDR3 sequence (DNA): TGTGCCAGCACGTGTCGAGGGCAGCGCTCCTACAATGAGCAGTTCTTC. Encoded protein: CASTCRGQRSYNEQFF.

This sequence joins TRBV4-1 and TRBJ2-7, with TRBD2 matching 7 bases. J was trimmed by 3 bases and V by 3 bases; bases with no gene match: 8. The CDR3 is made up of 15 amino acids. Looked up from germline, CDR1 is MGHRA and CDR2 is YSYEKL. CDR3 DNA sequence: TGCGCCAGCAGCCAGGGATCGAGCGGGAACTACGAGCAGTACTTC. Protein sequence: CASSQGSSGNYEQYF.

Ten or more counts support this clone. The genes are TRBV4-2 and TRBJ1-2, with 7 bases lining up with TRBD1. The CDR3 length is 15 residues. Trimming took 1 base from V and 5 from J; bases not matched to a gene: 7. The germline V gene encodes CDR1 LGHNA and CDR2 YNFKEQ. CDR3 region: CASSQVGTVGYGYTF. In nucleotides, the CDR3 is TGTGCCAGCAGCCAAGTAGGGACAGTCGGGTATGGCTACACCTTC.

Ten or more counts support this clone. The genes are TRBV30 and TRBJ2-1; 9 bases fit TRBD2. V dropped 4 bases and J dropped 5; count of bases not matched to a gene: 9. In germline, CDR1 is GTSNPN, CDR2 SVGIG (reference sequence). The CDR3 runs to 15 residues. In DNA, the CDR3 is TGTGCCTGGACAAAGCGGGGGGCCGGAAACAATGAGCAGTTCTTC. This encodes CAWTKRGAGNNEQFF. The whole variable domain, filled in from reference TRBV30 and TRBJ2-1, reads SQTIHQWPATLVQPVGSPLSLECTVEGTSNPNLYWYRQAAGRGLQLLFYSVGIGQISSEVPQNLSASRPQDRQFILSSKKLLLSDSGFYLCAWTKRGAGNNEQFFGPGTRLTVL.

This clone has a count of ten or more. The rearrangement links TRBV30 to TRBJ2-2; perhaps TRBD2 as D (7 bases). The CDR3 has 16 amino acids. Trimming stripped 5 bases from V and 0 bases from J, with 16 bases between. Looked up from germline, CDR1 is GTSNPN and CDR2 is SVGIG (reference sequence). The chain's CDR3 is CAWGRGAVANTGELFF. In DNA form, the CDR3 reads TGTGCCTGGGGCCGGGGGGCCGTCGCGAACACCGGGGAGCTGTTTTTT.

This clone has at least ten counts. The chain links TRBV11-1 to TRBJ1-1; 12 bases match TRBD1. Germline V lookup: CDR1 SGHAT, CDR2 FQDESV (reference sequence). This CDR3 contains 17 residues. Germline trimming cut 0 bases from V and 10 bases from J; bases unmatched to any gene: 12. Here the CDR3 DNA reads TGTGCCAGCAGCTTAGCGCGAGCCGGGACAGGGGGCGAGGGAGCTTTCTTT. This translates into CASSLARAGTGGEGAFF.

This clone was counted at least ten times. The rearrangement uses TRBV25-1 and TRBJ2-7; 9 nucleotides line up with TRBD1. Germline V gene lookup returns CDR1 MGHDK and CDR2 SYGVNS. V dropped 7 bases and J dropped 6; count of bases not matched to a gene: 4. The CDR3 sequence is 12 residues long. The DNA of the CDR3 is TGTGCCAGCAACAGGGGGCAACGCGAGCAGTACTTC. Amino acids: CASNRGQREQYF.

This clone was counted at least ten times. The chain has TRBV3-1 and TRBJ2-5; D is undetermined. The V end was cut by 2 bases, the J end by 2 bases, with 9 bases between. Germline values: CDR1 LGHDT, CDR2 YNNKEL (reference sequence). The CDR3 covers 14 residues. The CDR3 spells CASSQWVPQETQYF. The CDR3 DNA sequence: TGTGCCAGCAGCCAATGGGTACCACAAGAGACCCAGTACTTC.

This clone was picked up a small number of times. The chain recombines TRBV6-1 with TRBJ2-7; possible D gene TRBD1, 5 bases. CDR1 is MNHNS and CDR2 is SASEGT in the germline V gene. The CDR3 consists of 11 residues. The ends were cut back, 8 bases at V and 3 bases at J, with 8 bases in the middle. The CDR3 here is CASDRDYEQYF. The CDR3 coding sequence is TGTGCCAGCGACAGAGACTACGAGCAGTACTTC.

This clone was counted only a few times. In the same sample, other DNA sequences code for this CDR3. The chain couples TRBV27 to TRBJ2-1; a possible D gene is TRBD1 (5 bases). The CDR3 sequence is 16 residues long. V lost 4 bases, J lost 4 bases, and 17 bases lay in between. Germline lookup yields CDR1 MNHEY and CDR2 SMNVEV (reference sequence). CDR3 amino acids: CASSSTQVGLYNEQFF. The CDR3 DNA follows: TGTGCCAGCAGTTCCACACAGGTGGGCCTGTACAATGAGCAGTTCTTC.

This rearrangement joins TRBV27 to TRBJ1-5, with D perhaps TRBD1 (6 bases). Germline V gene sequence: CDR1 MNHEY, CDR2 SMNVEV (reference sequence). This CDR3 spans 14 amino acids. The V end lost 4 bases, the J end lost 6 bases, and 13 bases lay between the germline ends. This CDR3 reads CASSSGTSSQPQHF. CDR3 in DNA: TGTGCCAGCAGTTCTGGGACAAGTAGTCAGCCCCAGCATTTT.

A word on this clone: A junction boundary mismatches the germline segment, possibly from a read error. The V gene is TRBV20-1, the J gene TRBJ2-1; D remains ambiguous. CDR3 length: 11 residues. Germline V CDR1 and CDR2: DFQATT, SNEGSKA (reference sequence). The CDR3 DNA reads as TGCAGCGCTAGCTCCTACAATGAGCAGTTCTTC. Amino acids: CSASSYNEQFF.

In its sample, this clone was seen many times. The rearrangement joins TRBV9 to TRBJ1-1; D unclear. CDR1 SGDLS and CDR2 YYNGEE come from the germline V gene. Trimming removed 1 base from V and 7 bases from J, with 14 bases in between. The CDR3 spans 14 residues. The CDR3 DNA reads TGTGCCAGCAGCGTATCCCCAACGACTAGTGAAGCTTTCTTT. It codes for CASSVSPTTSEAFF.

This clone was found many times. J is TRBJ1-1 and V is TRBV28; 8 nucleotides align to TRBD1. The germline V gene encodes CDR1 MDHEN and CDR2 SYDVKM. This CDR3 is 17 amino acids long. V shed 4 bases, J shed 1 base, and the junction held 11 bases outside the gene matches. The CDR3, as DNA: TGTGCCAGCAGTTCAACTCTGCTTGACAGGGGGAACACTGAAGCTTTCTTT. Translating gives CASSSTLLDRGNTEAFF. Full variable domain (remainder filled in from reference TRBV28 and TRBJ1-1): DVKVTQSSRYLVKRTGEKVFLECVQDMDHENMFWYRQDPGLGLRLIYFSYDVKMKEKGDIPEGYSVSREKKERFSLILESASTNQTSMYLCASSSTLLDRGNTEAFFGQGTRLTVV.

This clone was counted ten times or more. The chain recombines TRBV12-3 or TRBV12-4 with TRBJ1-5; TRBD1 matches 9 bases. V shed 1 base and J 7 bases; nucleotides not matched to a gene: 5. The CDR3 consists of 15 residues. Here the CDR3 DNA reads TGTGCCAGCAGTTTAGACAGGGGGCAGACGCAGCCCCAGCATTTT. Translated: CASSLDRGQTQPQHF.

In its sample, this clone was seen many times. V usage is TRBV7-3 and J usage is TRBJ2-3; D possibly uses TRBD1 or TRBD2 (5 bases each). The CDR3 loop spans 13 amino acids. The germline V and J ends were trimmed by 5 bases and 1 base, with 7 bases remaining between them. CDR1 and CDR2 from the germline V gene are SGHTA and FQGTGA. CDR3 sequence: CASSRGRTDTQYF. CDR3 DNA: TGTGCCAGCAGCCGGGGACGCACAGATACGCAGTATTTT.

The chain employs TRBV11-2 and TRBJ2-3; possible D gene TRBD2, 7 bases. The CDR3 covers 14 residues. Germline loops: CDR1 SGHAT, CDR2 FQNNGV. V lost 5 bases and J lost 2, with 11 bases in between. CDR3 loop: CASSPGGLTDTQYF. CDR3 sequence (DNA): TGTGCCAGCAGCCCGGGGGGCCTCACAGATACGCAGTATTTT.

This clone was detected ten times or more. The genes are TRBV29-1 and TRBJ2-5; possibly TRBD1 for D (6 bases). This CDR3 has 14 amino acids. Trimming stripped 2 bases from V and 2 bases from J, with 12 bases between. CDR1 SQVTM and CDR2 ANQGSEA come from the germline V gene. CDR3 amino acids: CSVEYRAPQETQYF. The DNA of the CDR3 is TGCAGCGTTGAATACAGGGCTCCACAAGAGACCCAGTACTTC.

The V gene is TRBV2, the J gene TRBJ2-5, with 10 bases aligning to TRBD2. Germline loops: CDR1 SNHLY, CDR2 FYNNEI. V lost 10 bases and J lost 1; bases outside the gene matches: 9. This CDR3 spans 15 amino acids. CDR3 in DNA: TGTGCCATCCGGAGGTCTAGCGGGAGCCAAGAGACCCAGTACTTC. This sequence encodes CAIRRSSGSQETQYF.